The 21 T cell receptor beta chains listed next were all sequenced from one sample in a study of shared clonotypes between healthy human individuals. The repertoire was sequenced with immunoSEQ multiplex PCR; TCRdb's copy has only in-frame clones and lacks some. In the table there are roughly 2.5 million clones, around 90% of which are singletons. Sequenced: naive CD4+ T cells sorted from blood. Described subset: CD45RA+ positively selected. Receptor source: a man between 18 and 35 years old in good health.

The chain uses TRBV27 and TRBJ2-3; D possibly matches TRBD1 or TRBD2 (5 bases each). The CDR3 is made up of 16 amino acids. V lost 7 bases and J lost 3, with 20 bases in between. Germline CDR1 MNHEY, CDR2 SMNVEV (reference sequence). The CDR3 reads CASTQAGTYLTDTQYF. The CDR3 DNA is TGTGCCAGCACTCAAGCCGGGACCTATCTAACAGATACGCAGTATTTT.

This sequence joins TRBV5-4 and TRBJ1-1; weak D call: TRBD1 (6 bases). Germline-derived CDR1 and CDR2 are SGHNT and YYREEE (reference sequence). The CDR3 runs to 14 residues. Deletions cut 0 bases from V and 10 bases from J, with 16 bases between. CDR3 residues: CASSLGDRLTLAFF. For the CDR3, the DNA is TGTGCCAGCAGCTTGGGAGACAGGTTGACGTTAGCTTTCTTT.

This sequence joins TRBV28 and TRBJ2-1; the D is unclear. CDR1 is MDHEN and CDR2 is SYDVKM in the germline V gene. The CDR3 loop spans 14 amino acids. V dropped 8 bases and J dropped 1 base, with 12 bases sitting between them. CDR3 nucleotides: TGTGCCAGCGCTTGGGCGCAATCCTACAATGAGCAGTTCTTC. It encodes CASAWAQSYNEQFF.

The chain has TRBV5-1 and TRBJ1-1; no clear D. The CDR3 is 15 amino acids. Deletions cut 0 bases from V and 1 base from J, with 10 bases between. Germline V lookup: CDR1 SGHRS, CDR2 YFSETQ. The DNA of the CDR3 is TGCGCCAGCAGCTTGGGGGGTGGCGGGAACACTGAAGCTTTCTTT. This gives the protein CASSLGGGGNTEAFF.

The genes are TRBV29-1 and TRBJ2-2, with a possible D match to TRBD2 (6 bases). Deletions cut 6 bases from V and 2 bases from J, with 16 bases between. Germline loops: CDR1 SQVTM, CDR2 ANQGSEA. The CDR3 contains 15 residues. Written as DNA, the CDR3 is TGCAGCGTCCGTCCGGGACTCCAAAACACCGGGGAGCTGTTTTTT. Protein sequence: CSVRPGLQNTGELFF.

The V gene is TRBV28, the J gene TRBJ2-7, with 8 bases matching TRBD1. The trim removed 5 bases at V and 2 bases at J, leaving 8 bases unmatched. The CDR3 is 15 residues long. Looked up from germline, CDR1 is MDHEN and CDR2 is SYDVKM. CDR3 protein: CASSEPGQAPYEQYF. The CDR3 nucleotides are TGTGCCAGCAGTGAACCGGGACAGGCCCCCTACGAGCAGTACTTC.

This sequence joins TRBV7-9 and TRBJ1-6, with D unclear. The CDR3 length is 18 residues. The V and J ends lost 2 bases and 0 bases respectively, with 14 bases between them. Germline CDR1 and CDR2: SEHNR and FQNEAQ (reference sequence). CDR3: CASSLSYGVGSYNSPLHF. The CDR3 bases are TGTGCCAGCAGCTTATCTTACGGAGTGGGCTCCTATAATTCACCCCTCCACTTT.

On this clone itself: The sample holds other DNA sequences that translate to the same CDR3. The chain is built from TRBV18 and TRBJ2-7; D perhaps matches TRBD1 (6 bases). In germline, CDR1 is KGHSH, CDR2 LQKENI. V was trimmed by 6 bases and J by 4 bases, leaving 10 bases between them. The CDR3 covers 12 residues. The CDR3 protein is CASSPTGYEQYF. The CDR3 DNA reads as TGTGCCAGCTCGCCGACAGGATACGAGCAGTACTTC.

The chain joins TRBV6-5 to TRBJ2-7, with 8 bases fitting TRBD1. In germline, CDR1 is MNHEY, CDR2 SVGAGI. CDR3 length equals 14 residues. Trimming cost V 5 bases and J 0 bases; bases outside gene matches: 3. The CDR3 bases are TGTGCCAGCAGTATGACAGGGGACTCCTACGAGCAGTACTTC. It translates to CASSMTGDSYEQYF.

This chain uses TRBV7-2 with TRBJ1-5; TRBD1 agrees at 8 bases. V trimming: 1 base; J trimming: 6 bases; junction bases outside the gene matches: 5. The CDR3 has 15 amino acids. Germline V CDR1 and CDR2: SGHTA, FQGNSA. The CDR3 bases are TGTGCCAGCAGCTTAGGGCGGGGGACAGGTCAGCCCCAGCATTTT. Protein product: CASSLGRGTGQPQHF.

The chain carries TRBV7-2 and TRBJ1-1; unclear D gene. This CDR3 is built from 14 residues. CDR1 is SGHTA, CDR2 FQGNSA, per germline. Trimming took off 3 bases at V and 1 base at J, with 9 bases between the two ends. CDR3 sequence (DNA): TGTGCCAGCAGCTTTATCAGCGGGAACACTGAAGCTTTCTTT. Translated, it gives CASSFISGNTEAFF.

The genes are TRBV28 and TRBJ1-4, with D possibly TRBD1 on 5 matching bases. The CDR3 sequence is 15 residues long. Trimming removed 5 bases at V and 8 bases at J, with 18 bases between. Germline assignment: CDR1 MDHEN and CDR2 SYDVKM. DNA for the CDR3: TGTGCCAGCAGTCCCCCTGGTGGGGGGAGAGAAAAACTGTTTTTT. This gives the protein CASSPPGGGREKLFF.

This chain links TRBV5-1 with TRBJ2-2; D gene ambiguous. V lost 1 base to trimming and J lost 6 bases, with 13 bases between them. Germline-derived CDR1 and CDR2 are SGHRS and YFSETQ. The CDR3 is made up of 15 amino acids. The CDR3 sequence is CASSLLSSSAGELFF. CDR3 in DNA: TGCGCCAGCAGCTTGTTGAGTTCAAGCGCCGGGGAGCTGTTTTTT.

This clone has a handful of counts. The rearrangement uses TRBV29-1 and TRBJ1-5; D gene ambiguous. V dropped 0 bases and J dropped 5 bases, with 8 bases sitting between them. Germline CDR1 SQVTM, CDR2 ANQGSEA. This CDR3 region has 13 residues. The CDR3 sequence is CSVEEGRHQPQHF. The CDR3 nucleotides are TGCAGCGTTGAAGAGGGCAGGCATCAGCCCCAGCATTTT.

The chain has TRBV7-6 and TRBJ1-6, with D perhaps TRBD1 (6 bases). Germline lookup yields CDR1 SGHVS and CDR2 FNYEAQ. Deletions cut 5 bases from V and 7 bases from J, with 18 bases between. The CDR3 is 16 amino acids. The CDR3: CASSPRNGQLNSPLHF. CDR3 nucleotide sequence: TGTGCCAGCAGCCCCCGGAATGGACAGTTAAATTCACCCCTCCACTTT.

V and J are TRBV11-2 and TRBJ1-6; 10 bases are shared with TRBD1. The V gene's germline CDR1 is SGHAT and CDR2 FQNNGV. This CDR3 spans 18 amino acids. V dropped 5 bases and J dropped 0; count of bases not matched to a gene: 7. The DNA for the CDR3 is TGTGCCAGCAGCCACCGGGACAGGGGCAGCTCCTATAATTCACCCCTCCACTTT. This gives the protein CASSHRDRGSSYNSPLHF.

The chain recombines TRBV27 with TRBJ1-5; 7 positions agree with TRBD1. V lost 1 base, J lost 2 bases, and 8 bases stayed unmatched. Germline V lookup: CDR1 MNHEY, CDR2 SMNVEV (reference sequence). There are 17 residues in the CDR3. The CDR3 coding sequence is TGTGCCAGCAGTTTATATCAGGGGGGGAAAGGCAATCAGCCCCAGCATTTT. Translating it yields CASSLYQGGKGNQPQHF.

Notes on this clone: The same CDR3 can be traced to other DNA sequences in this sample. The chain carries TRBV11-2 and TRBJ2-7; 7 positions agree with TRBD2. The CDR3 runs 14 residues. Trimming cost V 8 bases and J 1 base; bases outside gene matches: 8. From germline, CDR1 is SGHAT and CDR2 FQNNGV. CDR3 sequence: CASSPGGSSYEQYF. The CDR3 DNA reads as TGTGCCAGCTCACCCGGCGGGAGTTCCTACGAGCAGTACTTC. The full variable domain, with the rest looked up from reference TRBV11-2 and TRBJ2-7, is EAGVAQSPRYKIIEKRQSVAFWCNPISGHATLYWYQQILGQGPKLLIQFQNNGVVDDSQLPKDRFSAERLKGVDSTLKIQPAKLEDSAVYLCASSPGGSSYEQYFGPGTRLTVT.

The chain employs TRBV10-3 and TRBJ2-5; no definite D call. Germline V lookup: CDR1 ENHRY, CDR2 SYGVKD. The CDR3 covers 16 residues. The V gene lost 0 bases and the J gene lost 5 bases, with 16 bases spanning the gap. The CDR3 DNA follows: TGTGCCATCAGTGAGTCCTGGGCCCTCCACCTGGAGACCCAGTACTTC. Encoded protein: CAISESWALHLETQYF.

This chain links TRBV6-1 with TRBJ2-7; D gene unclear. V lost 7 bases, J lost 3 bases, and 7 bases lay in between. Germline CDR1 and CDR2: MNHNS and SASEGT. The length of the CDR3 is 11 residues. CDR3 sequence reads: CASKLSYEQYF. CDR3 sequence (DNA): TGTGCCAGCAAACTGAGCTACGAGCAGTACTTC.

The chain employs TRBV29-1 and TRBJ1-1, with D possibly TRBD1 on 6 matching bases. Germline lookup yields CDR1 SQVTM and CDR2 ANQGSEA. Trimming took off 8 bases at V and 1 base at J, with 11 bases between the two ends. This CDR3 contains 12 residues. In DNA, the CDR3 is TGCAGCTACCTCAGGGGGAACACTGAAGCTTTCTTT. Translating gives CSYLRGNTEAFF.